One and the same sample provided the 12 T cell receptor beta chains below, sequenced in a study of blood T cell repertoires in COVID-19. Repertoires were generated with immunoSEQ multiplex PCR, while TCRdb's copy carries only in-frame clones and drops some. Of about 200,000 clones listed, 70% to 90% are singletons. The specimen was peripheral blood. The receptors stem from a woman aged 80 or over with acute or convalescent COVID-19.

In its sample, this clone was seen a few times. The CDR3 reads CAGCRGMGDLYGYTF. CDR3 in DNA: TGTGCCGGTTGCAGGGGTATGGGCGACCTCTATGGCTACACCTTC. The chain employs TRBV2 and TRBJ1-2; TRBD1 is a possible D gene (6 bases). The CDR3 contains 15 residues. Germline V gene sequence: CDR1 SNHLY, CDR2 FYNNEI. V lost 11 bases, J lost 4 bases, and 23 bases lay in between. Full variable domain (missing parts from reference TRBV2 and TRBJ1-2): EPEVTQTPSHQVTQMGQEVILRCVPISNHLYFYWYRQILGQKVEFLVSFYNNEISEKSEIFDDQFSVERPDGSNFTLKIRSTKLEDSAMYFCAGCRGMGDLYGYTFGSGTRLTVV.

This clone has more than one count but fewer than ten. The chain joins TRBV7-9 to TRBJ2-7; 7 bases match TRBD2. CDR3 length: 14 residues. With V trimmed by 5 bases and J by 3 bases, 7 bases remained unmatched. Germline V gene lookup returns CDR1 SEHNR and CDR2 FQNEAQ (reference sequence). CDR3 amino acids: CASSPPGRNYEQYF. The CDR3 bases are TGTGCCAGCAGCCCCCCCGGGAGGAACTACGAGCAGTACTTC.

CDR3 DNA sequence: TGTGCCAGCAGGACCGACAGGTCGGGTACTGAAGCTTTCTTT. This encodes CASRTDRSGTEAFF. V is TRBV7-2 and J is TRBJ1-1; possible D gene TRBD1, 6 bases. The CDR3 is 14 residues long. Germline V gene data show CDR1 as SGHTA and CDR2 as FQGNSA. V lost 6 bases to trimming and J lost 5 bases, with 16 bases between them. Based on the CDR3 plus reference TRBV7-2 and TRBJ1-1, the full variable domain is GAGVSQSPSNKVTEKGKDVELRCDPISGHTALYWYRQSLGQGLEFLIYFQGNSAPDKSGLPSDRFSAERTGGSVSTLTIQRTQQEDSAVYLCASRTDRSGTEAFFGQGTRLTVV.

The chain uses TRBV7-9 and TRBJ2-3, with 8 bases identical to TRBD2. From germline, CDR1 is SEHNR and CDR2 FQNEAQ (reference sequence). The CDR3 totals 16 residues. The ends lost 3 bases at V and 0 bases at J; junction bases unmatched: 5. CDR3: CASSFSLAVSTDTQYF. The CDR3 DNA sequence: TGTGCCAGCAGCTTTTCACTAGCGGTTAGCACAGATACGCAGTATTTT.

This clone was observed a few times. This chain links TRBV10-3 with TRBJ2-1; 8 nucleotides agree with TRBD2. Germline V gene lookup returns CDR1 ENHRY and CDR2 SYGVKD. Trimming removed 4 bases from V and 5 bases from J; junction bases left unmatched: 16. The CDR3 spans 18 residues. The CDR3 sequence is CAISGISRAGGSDNEQFF. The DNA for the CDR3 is TGTGCCATCAGTGGAATATCCAGGGCGGGGGGCTCTGACAATGAGCAGTTCTTC.

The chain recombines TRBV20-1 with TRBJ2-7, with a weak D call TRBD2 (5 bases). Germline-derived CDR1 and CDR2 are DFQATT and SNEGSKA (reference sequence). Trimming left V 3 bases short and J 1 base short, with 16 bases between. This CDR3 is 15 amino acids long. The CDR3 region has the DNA TGCAGTGCTAGTGGCAGAAAGGGAGCTTCCTACGAGCAGTACTTC. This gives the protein CSASGRKGASYEQYF.

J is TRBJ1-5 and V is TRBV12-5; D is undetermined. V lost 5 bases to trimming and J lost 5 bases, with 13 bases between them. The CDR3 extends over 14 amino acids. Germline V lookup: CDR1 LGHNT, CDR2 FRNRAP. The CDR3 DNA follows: TGTGCTAGTGGTCCCCCGGGGTTGGATCAGCCCCAGCATTTT. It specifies CASGPPGLDQPQHF.

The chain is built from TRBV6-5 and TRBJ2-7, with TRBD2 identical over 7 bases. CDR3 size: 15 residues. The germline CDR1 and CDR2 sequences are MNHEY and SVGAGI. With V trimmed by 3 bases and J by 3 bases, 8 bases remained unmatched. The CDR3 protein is CASSYWGGVGYEQYF. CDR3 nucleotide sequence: TGTGCCAGCAGTTATTGGGGGGGTGTGGGCTACGAGCAGTACTTC.

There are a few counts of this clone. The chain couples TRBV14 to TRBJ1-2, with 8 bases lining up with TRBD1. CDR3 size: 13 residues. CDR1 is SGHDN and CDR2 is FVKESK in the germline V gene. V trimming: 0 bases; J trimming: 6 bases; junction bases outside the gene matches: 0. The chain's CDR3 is CASSQEQGDGYTF. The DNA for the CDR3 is TGTGCCAGCAGCCAAGAACAGGGGGATGGCTACACCTTC. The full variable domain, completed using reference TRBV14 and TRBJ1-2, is EAGVTQFPSHSVIEKGQTVTLRCDPISGHDNLYWYRRVMGKEIKFLLHFVKESKQDESGMPNNRFLAERTGGTYSTLKVQPAELEDSGVYFCASSQEQGDGYTFGSGTRLTVV.

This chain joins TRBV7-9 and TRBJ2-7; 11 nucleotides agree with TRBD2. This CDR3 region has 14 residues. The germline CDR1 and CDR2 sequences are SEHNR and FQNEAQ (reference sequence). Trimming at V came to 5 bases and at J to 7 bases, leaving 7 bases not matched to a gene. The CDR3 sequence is CASSLTSGSSEQYF. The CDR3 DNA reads TGTGCCAGCAGCCTAACTAGCGGGAGCAGTGAGCAGTACTTC.

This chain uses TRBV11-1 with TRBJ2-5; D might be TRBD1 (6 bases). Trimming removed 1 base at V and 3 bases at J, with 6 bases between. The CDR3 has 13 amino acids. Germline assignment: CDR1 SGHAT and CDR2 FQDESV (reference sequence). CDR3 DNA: TGTGCCAGCAGCTTAGACAGGGAAGAGACCCAGTACTTC. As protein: CASSLDREETQYF.

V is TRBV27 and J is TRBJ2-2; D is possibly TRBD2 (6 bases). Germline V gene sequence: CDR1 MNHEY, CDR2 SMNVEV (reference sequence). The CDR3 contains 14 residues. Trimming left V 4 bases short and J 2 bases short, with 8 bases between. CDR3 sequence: CASSSGLNTGELFF. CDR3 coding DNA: TGTGCCAGCAGTTCGGGACTTAACACCGGGGAGCTGTTTTTT.